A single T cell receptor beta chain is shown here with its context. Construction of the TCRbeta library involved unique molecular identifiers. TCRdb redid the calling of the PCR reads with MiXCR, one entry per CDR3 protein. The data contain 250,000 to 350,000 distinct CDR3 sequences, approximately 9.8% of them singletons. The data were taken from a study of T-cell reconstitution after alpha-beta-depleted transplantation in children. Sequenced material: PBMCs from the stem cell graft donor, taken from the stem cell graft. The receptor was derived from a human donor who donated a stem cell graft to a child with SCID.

CDR3: CASSLGGASYEQYF. The CDR3 bases are TGTGCCAGCAGCCTGGGGGGGGCCTCCTACGAGCAGTACTTC. The chain uses TRBV5-4 and TRBJ2-7; a weak D match, TRBD2 (7 bases). Germline CDR1 and CDR2: SGHNT and YYREEE (reference sequence). The CDR3 is made up of 14 amino acids. Trimming removed 4 bases from V and 0 bases from J, with 11 bases in between. Full variable domain (remainder filled in from reference TRBV5-4 and TRBJ2-7): ETGVTQSPTHLIKTRGQQVTLRCSSQSGHNTVSWYQQALGQGPQFIFQYYREEENGRGNFPPRFSGLQFPNYSSELNVNALELDDSALYLCASSLGGASYEQYFGPGTRLTVT.